This T cell receptor (beta chain) emerged from a study of cytomegalovirus exposure and HLA in healthy donors. Broader study findings: Cytomegalovirus-associated TCR beta chains were listed, numbering 164.

In germline, CDR1 is LNHDA, CDR2 SQIVND (reference sequence). Trimming cost V 5 bases and J 2 bases; bases outside gene matches: 2. The CDR3 totals 14 residues. As to this clone: Its antigen is not known.

The PCR was carried out with 60 Vbeta primers and 13 Jbeta primers. The assay was immunoSEQ multiplex PCR, and TCRdb's table has in-frame clones only and misses some. The table lists some 140,000 clones, roughly 77% of them singletons. V gene TRBV19 combines with J gene TRBJ1-3; 8 bases fit TRBD1. Sequencing was carried out using PBMCs. The receptor was derived from a man aged 25-45 years in good health and CMV-seropositive. This chain's CDR3 is CASSEQGAGNTIYF. CDR3 bases: TGTGCCAGTAGTGAACAGGGGGCTGGAAACACCATATATTTT. The full variable domain, completed using reference TRBV19 and TRBJ1-3, is DGGITQSPKYLFRKEGQNVTLSCEQNLNHDAMYWYRQDPGQGLRLIYYSQIVNDFQKGDIAEGYSVSREKKESFPLTVTSAQKNPTAFYLCASSEQGAGNTIYFGEGSWLTVV.